This T cell receptor (beta chain) was retrieved from a study of spatial heterogeneity in lung cancer. In the study overall: Matched bulk RNA-seq gave a T cell module score that correlated strongly with tumor-region TCR transcript counts. Overall study results and limits: The number of expanded tumor alpha and beta chains correlated with mutation number.

Every molecule of TCR cDNA had its own unique molecular identifier. TCRdb itself ran the 5' RACE reads through MiXCR, one entry per CDR3 protein. This table has about 100,000 distinct CDR3 sequences, roughly 4.5% appearing once. Time point in this sample: sample taken at primary tumor resection. Donors were some 72 untreated early-stage non-small cell lung cancer patients. Whole RNA was taken from tumor, nontumor lung or frozen PBMC; it was then sequenced unsorted. Trimming left V 0 bases short and J 6 bases short, with 14 bases between. The germline V gene encodes CDR1 SGHAT and CDR2 FQNNGV. The CDR3 is 15 residues long. This clonotype has at least ten counts. The antigen remains undetermined.

This chain connects TRBV11-2 to TRBJ1-2; tentative D call: TRBD1 (5 bases). This TCR was recovered from a male donor with early-stage non-small cell lung cancer. The sample was lung tumor tissue, taken at surgery. The CDR3 loop is CASSLEPTAANGYTF. CDR3 DNA: TGTGCCAGCAGCTTAGAACCGACAGCAGCCAATGGCTACACCTTC.